The source of this T cell receptor (beta chain) is a study of Graves' ophthalmopathy and Graves' hyperthyroidism. Germline loops: CDR1 SQVTM, CDR2 ANQGSEA. CDR3 length: 14 amino acids. With 0 bases removed from V and 2 bases from J, the gap between germline ends came to 10 bases. Stable hyperthyroid donors showed no ophthalmopathy during 18 months follow-up. RNA served as the template for amplifying TCR beta CDR3 regions. The first-round RT-PCR employed HTBI primers together with the Qiagen OneStep RT-PCR kit. A multiplex PCR was then performed as the second round. A single record per CDR3 protein comes from TCRdb applying MiXCR to the multiplex PCR reads. The sample lists roughly 350,000 distinct CDR3 sequences, about 15% seen once, with 2.4% in the top ten.

Material for sequencing was peripheral blood. The receptor was derived from an adult woman with stable Graves' hyperthyroidism. V and J are TRBV29-1 and TRBJ1-2, with D possibly matching TRBD1 (5 bases). The CDR3 loop is CSVEERGANYGYTF. In DNA, the CDR3 is TGCAGCGTTGAAGAAAGGGGAGCGAACTATGGCTACACCTTC. The full variable domain, in which reference TRBV29-1 and TRBJ1-2 provide the parts outside the CDR3, is SAVISQKPSRDICQRGTSLTIQCQVDSQVTMMFWYRQQPGQSLTLIATANQGSEATYESGFVIDKFPISRPNLTFSTLTVSNMSPEDSSIYLCSVEERGANYGYTFGSGTRLTVV.